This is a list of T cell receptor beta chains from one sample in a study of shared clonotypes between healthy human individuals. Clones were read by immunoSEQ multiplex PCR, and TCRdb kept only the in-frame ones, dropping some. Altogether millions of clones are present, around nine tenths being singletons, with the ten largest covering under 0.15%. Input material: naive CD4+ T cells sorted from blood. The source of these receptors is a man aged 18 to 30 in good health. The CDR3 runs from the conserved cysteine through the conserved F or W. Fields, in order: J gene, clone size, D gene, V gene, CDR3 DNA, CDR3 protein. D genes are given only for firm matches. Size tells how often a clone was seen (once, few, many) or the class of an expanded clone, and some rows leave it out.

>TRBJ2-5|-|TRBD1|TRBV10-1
TGCGCCAGTTCCAGGGGGTTGGAGACCCAGTACTTC
CASSRGLETQYF
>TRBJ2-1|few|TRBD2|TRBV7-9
TGTGCCAGCAGCCTTACGGGACTAGCGGACAATGAGCAGTTCTTC
CASSLTGLADNEQFF
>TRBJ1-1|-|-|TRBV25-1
TGTGCCAGCAGTGATTGGACGGGGAACACTGAAGCTTTCTTT
CASSDWTGNTEAFF
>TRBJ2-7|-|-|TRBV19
TGTGCCAGTAGTCCAGGAAAGGGCTCCTACGAGCAGTACTTC
CASSPGKGSYEQYF
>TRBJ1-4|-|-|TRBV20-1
TGCAGTGCTAGAGATAAGGAAAAACTGTTTTTT
CSARDKEKLFF
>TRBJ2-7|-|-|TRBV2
TGTGCCAGCAGAAGCGGAGTGTCCGCCTACGAGCAGTACTTC
CASRSGVSAYEQYF
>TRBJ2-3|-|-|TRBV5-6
TGTGCCAGCAGCTTACCCCTCAGCAGGGGCTGGGCAGATACGCAGTATTTT
CASSLPLSRGWADTQYF
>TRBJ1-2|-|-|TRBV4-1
TGCGCCAGCAGCCAACCTAGGGACGGGAACTATGGCTACACCTTC
CASSQPRDGNYGYTF
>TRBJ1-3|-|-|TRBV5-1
TGCGCCAGCAGACCCGACAACCCCGGAAACACCATATATTTT
CASRPDNPGNTIYF
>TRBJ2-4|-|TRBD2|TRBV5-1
TGCGCCAGCAGCTTGGCCTATGCGGGGGAAACCCTAGCCAAAAACATTCAGTACTTC
CASSLAYAGETLAKNIQYF
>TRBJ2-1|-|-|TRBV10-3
TGTGCCATCAGTGAACCGGGCAGGACGGAGCAGTTCTTC
CAISEPGRTEQFF
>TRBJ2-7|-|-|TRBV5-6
TGTGCCAGCAGCTTTTGGAGGGAGCCATTCTACGAGCAGTACTTC
CASSFWREPFYEQYF
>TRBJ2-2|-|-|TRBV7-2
TGTGCCAGCAGGTCCGCGGGACTCACCGGGGAGCTGTTTTTT
CASRSAGLTGELFF
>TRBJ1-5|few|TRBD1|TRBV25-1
TGTGCCAAAAGGGAGACAGGGCACAATCAGCCCCAGCATTTT
CAKRETGHNQPQHF
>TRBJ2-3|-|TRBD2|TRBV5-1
TGCGCCAGCAGCTTGTTTGCGGGAGTCGATACGCAGTATTTT
CASSLFAGVDTQYF
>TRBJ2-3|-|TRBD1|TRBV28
TGTGCCAGCAGTTACCACAGGGGTGGGACAGATACGCAGTATTTT
CASSYHRGGTDTQYF
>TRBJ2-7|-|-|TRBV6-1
TGTGCCAGCAGCGCCTCTCTGTCGACAGGTTACGAGCAGTACTTC
CASSASLSTGYEQYF
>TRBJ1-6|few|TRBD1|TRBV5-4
TGTGCCAGCAGCCACGACAGGGCTAATTCACCCCTCCACTTT
CASSHDRANSPLHF
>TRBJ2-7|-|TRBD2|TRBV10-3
TGTGCCATCAGTGAGACAGAGGGGACTAGCTTGTACGAGCAGTACTTC
CAISETEGTSLYEQYF
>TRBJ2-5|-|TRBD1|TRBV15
TGTGCCACCAGCAGAAAACCGGGACAGGGTGGAGAGACCCAGTACTTC
CATSRKPGQGGETQYF
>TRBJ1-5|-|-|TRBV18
TGTGCCAGCTCACCCGTCCGGGAAAGTCAGCCCCAGCATTTT
CASSPVRESQPQHF
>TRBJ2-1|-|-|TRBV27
TGTGCCAGCAGCTCCATACAGGGAAAGAAATCGGATGAGCAGTTCTTC
CASSSIQGKKSDEQFF
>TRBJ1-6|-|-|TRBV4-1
TGCGCCAGCAGCGCAGCGAATAATTCACCCCTCCACTTT
CASSAANNSPLHF
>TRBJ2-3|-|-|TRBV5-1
TGCGCCAGCAGCCGGAGACAGCAGGATACGCAGTATTTT
CASSRRQQDTQYF
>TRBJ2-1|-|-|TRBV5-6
TGTGCCAGCAGCTTGGCTACGGGGCATAATGTTGAGCAGTTCTTC
CASSLATGHNVEQFF
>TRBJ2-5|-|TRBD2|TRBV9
TGTGCCAGCAGCGTAGGGCTAGCGGGAGGAGAGACCCAGTACTTC
CASSVGLAGGETQYF
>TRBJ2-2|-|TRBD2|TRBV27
TGTGCCAGCCGGCGGGGGGACACCGGGGAGCTGTTTTTT
CASRRGDTGELFF
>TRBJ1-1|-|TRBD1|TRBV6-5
TGTGCCAGCAGTTATACAGGGGCCAACACTGAAGCTTTCTTT
CASSYTGANTEAFF
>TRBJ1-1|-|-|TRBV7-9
TGTGCCAGCAACCCGGGAAGTGAAGCTTTCTTT
CASNPGSEAFF
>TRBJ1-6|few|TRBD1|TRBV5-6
TGTGCCAGCAGCTCCGAGCCGGGACAGGGATATTCACCCCTCCACTTT
CASSSEPGQGYSPLHF
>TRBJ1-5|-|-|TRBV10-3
TGTGCCATCAGTGTATTCGATCAGCCCCAGCATTTT
CAISVFDQPQHF
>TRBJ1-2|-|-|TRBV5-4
TGTGCCAGCAGCTCCCCCGGGAGGGGACCTCCCCATGGCTACACCTTC
CASSSPGRGPPHGYTF
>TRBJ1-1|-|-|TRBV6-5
TGTGCCAGCAGCGGGGACGGCACACGGACCCAAGCTTTCTTT
CASSGDGTRTQAFF
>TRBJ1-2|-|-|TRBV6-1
TGTGCCGGCACCAGGGGCAACTATGGCTACACCTTC
CAGTRGNYGYTF
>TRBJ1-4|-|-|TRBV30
TGTGCCTCATTTCGGGACAATAATGAAAAACTGTTTTTT
CASFRDNNEKLFF
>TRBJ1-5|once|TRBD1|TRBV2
TGTGCCAGCAGTTTTACAGGGGCCCAAACGGGTCAGCCCCAGCATTTT
CASSFTGAQTGQPQHF
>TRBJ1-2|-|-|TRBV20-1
TGCAGTGCTAGAGGAGGGATGGGCTACACCTTC
CSARGGMGYTF
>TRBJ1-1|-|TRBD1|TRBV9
TGTGCCAGCAGCCACAGGGGGGGCTGGAACACTGAAGCTTTCTTT
CASSHRGGWNTEAFF
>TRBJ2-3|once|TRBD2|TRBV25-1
TGTGCCAGCAGACCGGGAGGTAGGGCAGATACGCAGTATTTT
CASRPGGRADTQYF
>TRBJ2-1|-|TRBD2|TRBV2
TGTGCCAGCAGTGAATCATTGGTGGGGGGGAATGAGCAGTTCTTC
CASSESLVGGNEQFF
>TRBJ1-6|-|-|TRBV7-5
TGTGCCAGAAGCACCTCGAGGGACAGCCCAAATTCACCCCTCCACTTT
CARSTSRDSPNSPLHF
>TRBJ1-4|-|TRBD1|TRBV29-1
TGCAGCGTCTACGACAGGGCCCAGAATGAAAAACTGTTTTTT
CSVYDRAQNEKLFF
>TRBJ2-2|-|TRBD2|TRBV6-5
TGTGCCAGCAGTTCTGGAGGGGAGGGGACCGGGGAGCTGTTTTTT
CASSSGGEGTGELFF
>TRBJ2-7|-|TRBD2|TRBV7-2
TGTGCCAGCAGCTCGACTAGCGGCTACGAGCAGTACTTC
CASSSTSGYEQYF
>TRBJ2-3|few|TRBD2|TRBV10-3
TGTGCCGTTGGTAGACTAGCGGAGTCTAGCACAGATACGCAGTATTTT
CAVGRLAESSTDTQYF
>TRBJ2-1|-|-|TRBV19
TGTGCCAGTAGCCTGGACTTCAGGAGCTCCTACAATGAGCAGTTCTTC
CASSLDFRSSYNEQFF
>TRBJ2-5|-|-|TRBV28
TGTGCCAGCAGCTCCCCCAACGTGAGGGAGACCCAGTACTTC
CASSSPNVRETQYF
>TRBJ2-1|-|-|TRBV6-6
TGTGCCAGCAGTTACTCTGGGCAGGGAGGAGAGCAGTTCTTC
CASSYSGQGGEQFF
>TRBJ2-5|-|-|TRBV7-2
TGTGCCAGCAGCCTCGGACGGGGTCGGGAGACCCAGTACTTC
CASSLGRGRETQYF
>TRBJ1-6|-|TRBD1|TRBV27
TGTGCCAGCAGTCCACGGACAGGTCTGAATTCACCCCTCCACTTT
CASSPRTGLNSPLHF
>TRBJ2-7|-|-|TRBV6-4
TGTGTCACCGTGAGGGGATTTAACGAGCAGTACTTC
CVTVRGFNEQYF
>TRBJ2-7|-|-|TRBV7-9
TGTGCCAGCAGCTTAGGATCCCAGATACGTGAGCAGTACTTC
CASSLGSQIREQYF
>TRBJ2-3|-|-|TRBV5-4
TGTGCCAGCAGCCAAGCAGCCAGGGACACAGATACGCAGTATTTT
CASSQAARDTDTQYF
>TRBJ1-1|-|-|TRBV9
TGTGCCAGCAGCGTACGAGGTTTCCACTACCGGGTTTTCTTT
CASSVRGFHYRVFF
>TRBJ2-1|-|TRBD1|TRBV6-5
TGTGCCAGCAGTTACCGGACAGGTACCTACAATGAGCAGTTCTTC
CASSYRTGTYNEQFF